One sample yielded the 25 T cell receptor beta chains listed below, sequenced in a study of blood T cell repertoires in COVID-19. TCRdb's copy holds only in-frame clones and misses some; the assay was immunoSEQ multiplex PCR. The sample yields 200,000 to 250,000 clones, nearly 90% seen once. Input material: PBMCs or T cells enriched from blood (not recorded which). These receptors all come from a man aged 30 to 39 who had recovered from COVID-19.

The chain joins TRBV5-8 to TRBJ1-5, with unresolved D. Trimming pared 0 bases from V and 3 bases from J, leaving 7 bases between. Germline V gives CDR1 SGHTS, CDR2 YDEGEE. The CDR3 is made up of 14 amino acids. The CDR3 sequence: CASSLERINQPQHF. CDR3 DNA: TGTGCCAGCAGCTTGGAGAGAATCAATCAGCCCCAGCATTTT.

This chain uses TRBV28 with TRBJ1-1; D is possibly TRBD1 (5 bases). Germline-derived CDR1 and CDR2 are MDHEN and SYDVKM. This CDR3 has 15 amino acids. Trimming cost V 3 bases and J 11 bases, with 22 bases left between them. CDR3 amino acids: CASSFPKGLNRGAFF. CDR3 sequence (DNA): TGTGCCAGCAGTTTTCCGAAGGGGTTGAATCGGGGGGCTTTCTTT.

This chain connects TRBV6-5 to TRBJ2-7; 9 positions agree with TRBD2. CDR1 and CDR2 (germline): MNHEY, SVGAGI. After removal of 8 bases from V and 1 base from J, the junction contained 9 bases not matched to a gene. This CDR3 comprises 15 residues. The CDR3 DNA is TGTGCCAGCCGAAATAAAGCGGGGGGTTCCTACGAGCAGTACTTC. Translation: CASRNKAGGSYEQYF.

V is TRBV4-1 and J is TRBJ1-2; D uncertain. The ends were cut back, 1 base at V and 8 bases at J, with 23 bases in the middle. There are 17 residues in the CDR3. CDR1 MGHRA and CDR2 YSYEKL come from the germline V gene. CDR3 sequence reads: CASSQGHEGGYPMGYTF. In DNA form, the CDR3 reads TGCGCCAGCAGCCAAGGTCATGAGGGCGGATATCCTATGGGCTACACCTTC.

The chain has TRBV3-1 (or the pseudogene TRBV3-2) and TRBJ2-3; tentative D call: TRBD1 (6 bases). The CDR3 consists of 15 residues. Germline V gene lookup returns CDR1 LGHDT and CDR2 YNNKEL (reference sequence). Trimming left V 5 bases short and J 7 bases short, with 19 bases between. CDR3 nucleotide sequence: TGTGCCAGCAGCTCCCCAGGCCAGGGGCGGAATACGCAGTATTTT. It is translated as CASSSPGQGRNTQYF.

CDR3 amino acids: CASSLGTGTGELFF. The CDR3 DNA is TGTGCCAGCAGCCTCGGGACAGGCACCGGGGAGCTGTTTTTT. The chain joins TRBV7-3 to TRBJ2-2, with TRBD1 matching over 8 bases. The CDR3 is made up of 14 amino acids. Unmatched junction bases numbered 3, after V lost 5 bases and J lost 4 bases. Germline V gives CDR1 SGHTA, CDR2 FQGTGA.

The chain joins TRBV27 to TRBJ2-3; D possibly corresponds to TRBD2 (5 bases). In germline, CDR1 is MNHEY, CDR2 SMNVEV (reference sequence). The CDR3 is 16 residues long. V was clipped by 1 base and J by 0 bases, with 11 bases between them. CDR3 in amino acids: CASSLLVSGSTDTQYF. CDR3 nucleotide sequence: TGTGCCAGCAGTTTATTAGTGAGCGGAAGCACAGATACGCAGTATTTT.

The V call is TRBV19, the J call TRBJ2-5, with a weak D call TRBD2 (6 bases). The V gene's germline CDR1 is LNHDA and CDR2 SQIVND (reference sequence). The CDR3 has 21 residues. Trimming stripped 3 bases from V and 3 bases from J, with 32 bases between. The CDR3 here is CASSIDGTGNGISYGKETQYF. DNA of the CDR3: TGTGCCAGTAGTATCGACGGGACTGGGAACGGGATCTCATATGGTAAAGAGACCCAGTACTTC.

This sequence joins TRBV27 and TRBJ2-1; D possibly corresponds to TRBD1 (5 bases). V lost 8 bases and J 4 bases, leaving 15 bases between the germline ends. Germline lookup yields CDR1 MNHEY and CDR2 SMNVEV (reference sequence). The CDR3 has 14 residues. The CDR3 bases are TGTGCCAGCGAAAGACGGGCAGGGTACAATGAGCAGTTCTTC. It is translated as CASERRAGYNEQFF.

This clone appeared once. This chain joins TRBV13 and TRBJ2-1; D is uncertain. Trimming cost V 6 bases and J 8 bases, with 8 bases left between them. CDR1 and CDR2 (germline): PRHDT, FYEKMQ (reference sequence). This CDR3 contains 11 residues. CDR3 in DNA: TGTGCCAGCAGGTGGAGAGATGAGCAGTTCTTC. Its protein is CASRWRDEQFF.

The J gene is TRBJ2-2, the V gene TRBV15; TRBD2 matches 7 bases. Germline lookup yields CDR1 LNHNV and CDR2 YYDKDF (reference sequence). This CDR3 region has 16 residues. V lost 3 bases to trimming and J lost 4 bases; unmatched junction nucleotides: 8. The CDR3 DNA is TGTGCCACCAGCAGGGCCCAGTGGGGGGGCACCGGGGAGCTGTTTTTT. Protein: CATSRAQWGGTGELFF.

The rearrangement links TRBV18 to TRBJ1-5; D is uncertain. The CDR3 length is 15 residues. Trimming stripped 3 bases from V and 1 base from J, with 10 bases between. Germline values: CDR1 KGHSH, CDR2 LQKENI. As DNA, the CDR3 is TGTGCCAGCTCACCTCTCCCGGGGAGCAATCAGCCCCAGCATTTT. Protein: CASSPLPGSNQPQHF. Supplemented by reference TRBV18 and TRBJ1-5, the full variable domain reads NAGVMQNPRHLVRRRGQEARLRCSPMKGHSHVYWYRQLPEEGLKFMVYLQKENIIDESGMPKERFSAEFPKEGPSILRIQQVVRGDSAAYFCASSPLPGSNQPQHFGDGTRLSIL.

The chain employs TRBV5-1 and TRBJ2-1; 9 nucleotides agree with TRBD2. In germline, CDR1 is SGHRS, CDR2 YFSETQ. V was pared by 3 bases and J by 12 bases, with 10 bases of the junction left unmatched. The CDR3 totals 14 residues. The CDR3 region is CASSSGTSNGGQFF. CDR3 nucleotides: TGCGCCAGCAGCTCCGGGACTAGCAACGGTGGGCAGTTCTTC. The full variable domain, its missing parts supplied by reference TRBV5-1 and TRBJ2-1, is KAGVTQTPRYLIKTRGQQVTLSCSPISGHRSVSWYQQTPGQGLQFLFEYFSETQRNKGNFPGRFSGRQFSNSRSEMNVSTLELGDSALYLCASSSGTSNGGQFFGPGTRLTVL.

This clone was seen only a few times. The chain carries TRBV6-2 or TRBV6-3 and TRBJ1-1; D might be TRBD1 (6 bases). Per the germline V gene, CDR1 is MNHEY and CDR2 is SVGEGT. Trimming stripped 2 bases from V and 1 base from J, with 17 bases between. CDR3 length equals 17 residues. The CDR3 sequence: CASSYTQGWSENTEAFF. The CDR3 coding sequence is TGTGCCAGCAGTTACACGCAGGGGTGGTCTGAGAACACTGAAGCTTTCTTT.

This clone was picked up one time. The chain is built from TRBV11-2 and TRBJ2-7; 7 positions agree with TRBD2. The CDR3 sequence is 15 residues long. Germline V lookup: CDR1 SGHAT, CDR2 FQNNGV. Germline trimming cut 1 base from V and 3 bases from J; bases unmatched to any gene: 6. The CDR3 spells CASSLAGGSYYEQYF. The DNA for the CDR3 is TGTGCCAGCAGCTTAGCGGGAGGTTCCTACTACGAGCAGTACTTC.

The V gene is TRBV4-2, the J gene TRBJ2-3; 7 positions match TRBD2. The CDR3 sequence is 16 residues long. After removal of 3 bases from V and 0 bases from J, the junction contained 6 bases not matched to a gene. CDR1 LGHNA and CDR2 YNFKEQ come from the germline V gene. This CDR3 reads CASSHASGTSTDTQYF. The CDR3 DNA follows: TGTGCCAGCAGCCACGCTAGCGGAACTAGCACAGATACGCAGTATTTT.

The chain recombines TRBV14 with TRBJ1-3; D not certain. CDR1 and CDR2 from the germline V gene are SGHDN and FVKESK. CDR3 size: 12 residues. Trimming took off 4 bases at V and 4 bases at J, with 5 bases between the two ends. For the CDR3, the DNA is TGTGCCAGCAGCCCGACAGGAAACACCATATATTTT. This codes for CASSPTGNTIYF.

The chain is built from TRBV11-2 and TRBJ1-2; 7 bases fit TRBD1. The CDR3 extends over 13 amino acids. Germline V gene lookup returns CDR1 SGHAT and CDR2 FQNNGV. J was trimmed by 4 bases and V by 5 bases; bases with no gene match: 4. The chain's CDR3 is CASSAGQAYGYTF. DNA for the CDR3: TGTGCCAGCAGCGCCGGACAGGCCTATGGCTACACCTTC.

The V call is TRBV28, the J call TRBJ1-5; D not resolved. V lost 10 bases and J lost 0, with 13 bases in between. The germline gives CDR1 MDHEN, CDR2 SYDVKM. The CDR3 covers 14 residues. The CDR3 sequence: CATAVGNSNQPQHF. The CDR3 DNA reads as TGTGCCACCGCGGTAGGAAATAGCAATCAGCCCCAGCATTTT. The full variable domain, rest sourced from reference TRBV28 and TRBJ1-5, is DVKVTQSSRYLVKRTGEKVFLECVQDMDHENMFWYRQDPGLGLRLIYFSYDVKMKEKGDIPEGYSVSREKKERFSLILESASTNQTSMYLCATAVGNSNQPQHFGDGTRLSIL.

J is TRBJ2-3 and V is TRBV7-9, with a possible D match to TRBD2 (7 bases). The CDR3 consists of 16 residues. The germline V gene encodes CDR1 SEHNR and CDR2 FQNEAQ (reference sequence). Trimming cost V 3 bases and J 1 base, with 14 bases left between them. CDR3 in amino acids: CASSLARGAGTDTQYF. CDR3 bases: TGTGCCAGCAGCTTGGCTCGGGGGGCCGGCACAGATACGCAGTATTTT.

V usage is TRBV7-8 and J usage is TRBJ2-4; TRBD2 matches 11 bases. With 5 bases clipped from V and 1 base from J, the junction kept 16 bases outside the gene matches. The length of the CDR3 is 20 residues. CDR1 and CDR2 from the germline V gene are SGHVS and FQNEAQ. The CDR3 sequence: CASSLIVGTSGERAKNIQYF. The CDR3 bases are TGTGCCAGCAGCCTAATTGTCGGGACTAGCGGAGAGAGGGCCAAAAACATTCAGTACTTC.

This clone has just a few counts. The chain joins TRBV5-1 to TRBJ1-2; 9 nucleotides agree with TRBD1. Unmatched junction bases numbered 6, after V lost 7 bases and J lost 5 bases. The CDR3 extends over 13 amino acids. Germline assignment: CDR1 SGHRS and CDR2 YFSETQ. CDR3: CASRQTGGYGYTF. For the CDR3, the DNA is TGCGCCAGCCGTCAGACAGGGGGGTATGGCTACACCTTC.

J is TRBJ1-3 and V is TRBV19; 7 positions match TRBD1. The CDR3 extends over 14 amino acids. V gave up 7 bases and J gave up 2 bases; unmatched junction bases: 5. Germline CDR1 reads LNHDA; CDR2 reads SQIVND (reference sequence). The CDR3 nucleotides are TGTGCCAGTAAAAGACAGGGAACTGGAAACACCATATATTTT. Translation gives CASKRQGTGNTIYF.

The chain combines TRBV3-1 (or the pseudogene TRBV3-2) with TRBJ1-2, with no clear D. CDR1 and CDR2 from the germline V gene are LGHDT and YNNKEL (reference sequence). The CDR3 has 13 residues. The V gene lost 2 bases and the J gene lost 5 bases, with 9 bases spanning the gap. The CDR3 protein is CASSQKVRYGYTF. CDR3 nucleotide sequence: TGTGCCAGCAGCCAAAAAGTGCGGTATGGCTACACCTTC.

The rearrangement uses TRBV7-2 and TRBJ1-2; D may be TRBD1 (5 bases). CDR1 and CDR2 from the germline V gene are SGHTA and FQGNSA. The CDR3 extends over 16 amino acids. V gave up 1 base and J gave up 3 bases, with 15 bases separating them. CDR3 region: CASSLVPGHQDYGYTF. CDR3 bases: TGTGCCAGCAGCTTAGTGCCTGGACATCAAGACTATGGCTACACCTTC.